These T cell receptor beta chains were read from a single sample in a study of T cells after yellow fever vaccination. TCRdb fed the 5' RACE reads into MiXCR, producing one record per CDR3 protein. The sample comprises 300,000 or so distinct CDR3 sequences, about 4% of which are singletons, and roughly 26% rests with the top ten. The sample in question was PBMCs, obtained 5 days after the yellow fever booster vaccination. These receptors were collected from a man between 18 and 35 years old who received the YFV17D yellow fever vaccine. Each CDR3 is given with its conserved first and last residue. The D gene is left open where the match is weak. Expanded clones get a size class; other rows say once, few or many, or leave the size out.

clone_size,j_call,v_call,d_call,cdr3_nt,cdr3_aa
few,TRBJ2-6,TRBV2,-,TGTGCCAGCACCCGATTGGTGACGTCGGCCAACGTCCTGACTTTC,CASTRLVTSANVLTF
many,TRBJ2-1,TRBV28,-,TGTGCCAGCAGTTTACCCAAGTCATTTACCTGGAGCAATGAGCAGTTCTTC,CASSLPKSFTWSNEQFF
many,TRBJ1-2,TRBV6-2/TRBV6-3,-,TGTGCCAGCAAGCCAATAGGATTCCTCGGCTACACCTTC,CASKPIGFLGYTF
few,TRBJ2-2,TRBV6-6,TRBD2,TGTGCCAGCATCCCACGGATAGCGGGGAATACGAACACCGGGGAGCTGTTTTTT,CASIPRIAGNTNTGELFF
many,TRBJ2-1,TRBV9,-,TGTGCCAGCAGCGTAGACGTACAGGGACCCTACAATGAGCAGTTCTTC,CASSVDVQGPYNEQFF
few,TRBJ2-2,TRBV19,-,TGTGCCAGTGTAGGGGGACAATTACTCACCGGGGAGCTGTTTTTT,CASVGGQLLTGELFF
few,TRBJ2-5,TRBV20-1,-,TGCAGTGCCCGGAGTGGGGCGGTTGGGGAGACCCAGTACTTC,CSARSGAVGETQYF
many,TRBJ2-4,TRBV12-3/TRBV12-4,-,TGTGCCAGCAGTCGACACGAAACCGTAGCCAAAAACATTCAGTACTTC,CASSRHETVAKNIQYF
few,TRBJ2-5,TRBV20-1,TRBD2,TGCAGTGCCACGGGCGGCGGGGGGGACCAAGAGACCCAGTACTTC,CSATGGGGDQETQYF
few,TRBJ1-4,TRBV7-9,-,TGTGCCAGCAGCTCAGGGGCAACTAATGAAAAACTGTTTTTT,CASSSGATNEKLFF
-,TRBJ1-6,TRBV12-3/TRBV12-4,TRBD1,TGTGCCAGCAGCTCACAGGTGCCGGGACAGGGACAACCCCTCCACTTT,CASSSQVPGQGQPLHF
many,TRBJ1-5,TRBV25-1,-,TGTGCCAGCAGTGAGGACAGTGAGTATAGCAATCAGCCCCAGCATTTT,CASSEDSEYSNQPQHF
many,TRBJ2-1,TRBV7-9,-,TGTGCCAGCAGCTTATTAGGGGACGGCAGCAATGAGCAGTTCTTC,CASSLLGDGSNEQFF
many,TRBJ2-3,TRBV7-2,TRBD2,TGTGCCAGCAGCTTAGGTGGGACTAGTGCGGATACGCAGTATTTT,CASSLGGTSADTQYF
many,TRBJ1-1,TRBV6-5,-,TGTGCCAGCAGGGCACAGGGTATAAGTGTCACTGAAGCTTTCTTT,CASRAQGISVTEAFF
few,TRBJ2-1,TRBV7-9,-,TGTGCCAGCAGCTCCCAGGTGACCCCTCCTTACAATGAGCAGTTCTTC,CASSSQVTPPYNEQFF
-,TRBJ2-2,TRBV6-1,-,TGTGCCAGCAGGGGGCCAGGACCGAACACCGGGGAGCTGTTTTTT,CASRGPGPNTGELFF
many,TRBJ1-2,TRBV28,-,TGTGCCAGCAGTTCGGACAGACTCCTACCCTCCTATGGCTACACCTTC,CASSSDRLLPSYGYTF
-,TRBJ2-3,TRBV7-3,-,TGTGCCAGCAGCTTGACAGGGCCCGGGGGGCAGTATTTT,CASSLTGPGGQYF
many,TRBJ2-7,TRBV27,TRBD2,TGTGCCAGCAGTCCCCATAGCGGGGCAATCTACGAGCAGTACTTC,CASSPHSGAIYEQYF
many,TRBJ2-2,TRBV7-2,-,TGTGCCAGCAGGGGGACGGGGAACACCGGGGAGCTGTTTTTT,CASRGTGNTGELFF
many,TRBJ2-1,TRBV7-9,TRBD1,TGTGCCAGCAGAACAGGGGCGGATGAGCAGTTCTTC,CASRTGADEQFF
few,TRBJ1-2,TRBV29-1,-,TGCAGCGTTGCCGGCCAGGGCTGGGACTATGGCTACACCTTC,CSVAGQGWDYGYTF